Given below is one T cell receptor beta chain in context. Its matching antigen is unknown. V lost 0 bases to trimming and J lost 1 base, with 7 bases between them. The CDR3 spans 15 residues. CDR1 and CDR2 from the germline V gene are MDHEN and SYDVKM. The PCR made use of 60 Vbeta and 13 Jbeta primers. Measured with immunoSEQ multiplex PCR; TCRdb has only the in-frame clones, and not every one. The table lists under 95,000 clones. This specimen comes from a study of cytomegalovirus exposure and HLA in healthy donors. Study results and limitations: CMV serostatus stood as the only immune exposure information on hand.

The specimen was PBMCs. This chain connects TRBV28 to TRBJ1-5; D unclear. This TCR came from a man aged 18 to 30 in good health and CMV-seropositive. In DNA, the CDR3 is TGTGCCAGCAGTTTATGGGCGGAAAGCAATCAGCCCCAGCATTTT. Protein sequence: CASSLWAESNQPQHF.